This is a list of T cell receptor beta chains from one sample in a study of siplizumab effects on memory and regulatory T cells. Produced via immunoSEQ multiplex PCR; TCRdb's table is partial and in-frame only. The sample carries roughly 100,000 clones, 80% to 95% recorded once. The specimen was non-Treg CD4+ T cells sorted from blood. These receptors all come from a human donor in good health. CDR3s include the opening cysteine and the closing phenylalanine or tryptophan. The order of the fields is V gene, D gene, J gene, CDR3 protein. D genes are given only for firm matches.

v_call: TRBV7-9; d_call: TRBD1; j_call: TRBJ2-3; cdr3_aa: CASSVRKTGGGTDTQYF
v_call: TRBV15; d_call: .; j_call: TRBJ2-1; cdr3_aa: CATSRDLPGNEQFF
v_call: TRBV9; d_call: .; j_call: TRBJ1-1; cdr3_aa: CASSGGSVNTEAFF
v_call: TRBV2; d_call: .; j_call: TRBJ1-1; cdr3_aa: CASKPYPQGLNTEAFF
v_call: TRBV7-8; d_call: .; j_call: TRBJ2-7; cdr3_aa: CASSLDFYEQYF
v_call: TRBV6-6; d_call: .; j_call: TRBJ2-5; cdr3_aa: CASSHQGAGPGETQYF
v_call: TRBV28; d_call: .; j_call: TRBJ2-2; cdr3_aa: CAGGPLNTGELFF
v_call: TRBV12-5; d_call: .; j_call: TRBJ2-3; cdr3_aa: CASGLVGTDTQYF
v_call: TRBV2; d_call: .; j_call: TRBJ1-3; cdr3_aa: CASSDGIRSGNTIYF
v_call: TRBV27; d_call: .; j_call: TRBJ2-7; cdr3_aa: CASSKQQGYEQYF
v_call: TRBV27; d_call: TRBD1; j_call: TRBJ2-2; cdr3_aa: CASSLKPGQGATGELFF
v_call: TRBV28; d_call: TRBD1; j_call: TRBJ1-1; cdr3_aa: CASSWEQGSEAFF
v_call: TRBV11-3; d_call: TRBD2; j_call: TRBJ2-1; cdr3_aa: CASSSFGRASSYNEQFF
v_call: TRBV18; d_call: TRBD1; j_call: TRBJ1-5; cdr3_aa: CASSPGTEHQPQHF
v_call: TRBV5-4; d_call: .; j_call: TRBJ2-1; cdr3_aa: CASSSDPSSYNEQFF
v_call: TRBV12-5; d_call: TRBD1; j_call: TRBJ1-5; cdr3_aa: CASGLRTGFGQPQHF
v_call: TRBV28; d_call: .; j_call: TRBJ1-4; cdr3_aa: CASRGGTEKLFF
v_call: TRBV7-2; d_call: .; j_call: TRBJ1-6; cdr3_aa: CASSLEGQHNSPLHF
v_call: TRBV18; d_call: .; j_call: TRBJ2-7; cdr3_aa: CASSPGSPYEQYF
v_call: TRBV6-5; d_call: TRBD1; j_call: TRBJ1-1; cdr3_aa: CASTSGGRVAFF
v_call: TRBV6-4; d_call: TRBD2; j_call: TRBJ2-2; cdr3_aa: CASSPSGRVGELFF
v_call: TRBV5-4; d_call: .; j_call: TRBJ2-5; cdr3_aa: CASSLDLNYQETQYF
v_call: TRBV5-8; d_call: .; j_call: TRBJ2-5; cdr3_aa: CASSKPETQYF
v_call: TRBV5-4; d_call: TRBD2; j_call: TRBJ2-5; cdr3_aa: CASSLVGGRAAETQYF
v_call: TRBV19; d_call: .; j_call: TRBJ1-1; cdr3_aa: CASSIKRGTEAFF
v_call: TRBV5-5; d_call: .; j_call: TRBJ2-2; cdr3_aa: CASSPTGAPGGELFF
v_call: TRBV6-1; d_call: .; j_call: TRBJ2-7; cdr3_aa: CASSEVASYEQYF